This is a list of T cell receptor beta chains from one sample in a study of molecular identifiers for immune sequencing clone quantification. TCRdb re-derived calls from the PCR reads in MiXCR, one entry per CDR3 protein. The sample has just under 650,000 distinct CDR3 sequences, 15% to 20% seen once. Material: naive CD8+ T cells from blood, with Jurkat cell RNA spiked in. The receptors were sampled from a human donor in good health. Some libraries in this study had Jurkat cell RNA spiked in. The CDR3 runs from the conserved cysteine through the conserved F or W. A D gene is named only where the DNA matches it firmly. A clone size is listed for some rows: how often the clone was seen (once, few, many), or a class if it is expanded.

>TRBV12-3/TRBV12-4|NA|NA|TRBJ2-1
CASSSRAVYNEQFF
TGTGCCAGCAGTTCCCGGGCCGTCTACAATGAGCAGTTCTTC
>TRBV27|many|NA|TRBJ1-1
CASSLVGNIDTEAFF
TGTGCCAGCAGTTTGGTGGGGAATATTGACACTGAAGCTTTCTTT
>TRBV11-2|few|NA|TRBJ2-5
CASSLGVIRGRAEETQYF
TGTGCCAGCAGCTTGGGGGTAATTCGAGGGCGGGCCGAAGAGACCCAGTACTTC
>TRBV7-8|many|NA|TRBJ2-7
CASSSRDEQYF
TGTGCCAGCAGCTCCAGGGACGAGCAGTACTTC
>TRBV19|few|TRBD1|TRBJ1-2
CASSSPDRGLNYGYTF
TGTGCCAGTAGTTCCCCTGACAGGGGACTAAACTATGGCTACACCTTC
>TRBV28|few|TRBD1|TRBJ2-2
CASSFPTGAGTGELFF
TGTGCCAGCAGTTTCCCCACAGGGGCGGGCACCGGGGAGCTGTTTTTT
>TRBV4-3|NA|NA|TRBJ2-7
CASSQDKVLGASPYEQYF
TGCGCCAGCAGCCAAGATAAGGTATTGGGCGCTAGTCCCTACGAGCAGTACTTC
>TRBV7-9|many|NA|TRBJ2-3
CASSFTGDTQYF
TGTGCCAGCAGCTTTACAGGAGATACGCAGTATTTT
>TRBV23-1|many|NA|TRBJ1-2
CASSHPGPCYGYTF
TGCGCCAGCAGTCACCCTGGACCGTGCTATGGCTACACCTTC
>TRBV20-1|many|NA|TRBJ2-7
CSASVWGPLSYEQYF
TGCAGTGCTAGTGTTTGGGGGCCCCTCTCCTACGAGCAGTACTTC
>TRBV7-2|many|TRBD1|TRBJ2-3
CASSLQGATADTQYF
TGTGCCAGCAGCCTACAGGGGGCGACCGCAGATACGCAGTATTTT
>TRBV12-3/TRBV12-4|NA|NA|TRBJ2-2
CAGSSSGRPNTGELFF
TGTGCCGGCAGTAGCTCGGGCAGACCGAACACCGGGGAGCTGTTTTTT
>TRBV6-5|few|TRBD2|TRBJ2-1
CASSIGTSAYNEQFF
TGTGCCAGCAGTATCGGGACTAGTGCCTACAATGAGCAGTTCTTC
>TRBV28|many|NA|TRBJ2-3
CASSFPGHDVINTDTQYF
TGTGCCAGCAGTTTTCCAGGGCATGACGTGATAAACACAGATACGCAGTATTTT
>TRBV6-5|many|NA|TRBJ1-5
CASSEVQGSNQPQHF
TGTGCCAGCAGTGAAGTACAGGGTAGCAATCAGCCCCAGCATTTT
>TRBV10-3|many|NA|TRBJ2-7
CAISDSPASSYEQYF
TGTGCCATCAGTGACTCACCCGCTAGCTCCTACGAGCAGTACTTC
>TRBV27|many|TRBD1|TRBJ2-7
CASSFGQGSEQYF
TGTGCCAGCAGTTTCGGACAGGGGAGCGAGCAGTACTTC
>TRBV5-6|once|NA|TRBJ2-3
CSSSAPTGLTDTQYF
TGTTCCAGCAGCGCGCCCACGGGGCTCACAGATACGCAGTATTTT
>TRBV12-3/TRBV12-4|few|TRBD2|TRBJ2-5
CASSTTSGGWGGTQYF
TGTGCCAGCAGCACCACTAGCGGGGGGTGGGGTGGGACCCAGTACTTC
>TRBV30|few|NA|TRBJ1-1
CAWSAVRSNTEAFF
TGTGCCTGGAGTGCCGTTCGATCGAACACTGAAGCTTTCTTT
>TRBV6-6|many|NA|TRBJ1-1
CASSYRETEAFF
TGTGCCAGCAGTTACCGGGAGACTGAAGCTTTCTTT
>TRBV3-1|few|TRBD1|TRBJ2-1
CASSLVGRGTGGGEQFF
TGTGCCAGCAGCCTGGTTGGAAGAGGGACAGGGGGCGGTGAGCAGTTCTTC
>TRBV19|NA|NA|TRBJ1-3
CATTDSSGNTIYF
TGTGCCACCACCGACAGCTCTGGAAACACCATATATTTT